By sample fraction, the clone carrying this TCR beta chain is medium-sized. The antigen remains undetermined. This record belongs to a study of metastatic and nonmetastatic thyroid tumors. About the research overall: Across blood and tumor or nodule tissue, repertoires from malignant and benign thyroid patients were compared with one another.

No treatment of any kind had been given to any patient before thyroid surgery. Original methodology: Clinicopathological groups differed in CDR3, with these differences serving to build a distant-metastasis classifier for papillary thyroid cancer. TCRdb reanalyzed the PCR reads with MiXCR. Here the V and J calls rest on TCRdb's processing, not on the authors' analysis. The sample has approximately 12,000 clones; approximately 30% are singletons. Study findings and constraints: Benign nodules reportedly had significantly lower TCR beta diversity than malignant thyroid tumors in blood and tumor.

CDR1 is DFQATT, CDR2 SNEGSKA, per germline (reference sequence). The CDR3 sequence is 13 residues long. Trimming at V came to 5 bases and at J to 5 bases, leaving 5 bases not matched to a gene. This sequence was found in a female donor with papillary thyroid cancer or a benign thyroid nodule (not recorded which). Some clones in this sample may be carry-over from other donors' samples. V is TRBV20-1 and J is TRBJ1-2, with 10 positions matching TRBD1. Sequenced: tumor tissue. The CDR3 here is CSAADRGRYGYTF. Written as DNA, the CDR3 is TGCAGTGCTGCTGACAGGGGGCGGTATGGCTACACCTTC.